The entry below describes one TCR beta chain. This specimen belongs to a study of blood T cell repertoires in COVID-19. Overall study context: Italy, Spain and the United States were the sources of the convalescent and acute COVID-19 samples. Sample material is recorded as cDNA or gDNA derived from T cells, B-cell-depleted T cells, or PBMCs.

Methods used by the authors: From reference gene primer amplification, estimates of nucleated cell counts were derived. Using immunoSEQ multiplex PCR, the repertoire was profiled, and TCRdb retains in-frame clones only, with some absent. Clonal size and the V and J genes are those of that table, whereas D and trimming came from the DNA. Among hundreds of thousands of clones listed, around 92% were seen once. Shortly before study entry, within 2 weeks, exposed participants had met a COVID-19 case. What was sequenced was PBMCs or T cells enriched from blood (not recorded which). This clonotype was obtained from a woman in her forties or fifties who had been exposed to COVID-19.

CDR3: CASSPGQGAGANVLTF. The CDR3 nucleotides read TGTGCCAGCAGCCCGGGACAGGGGGCTGGGGCCAACGTCCTGACTTTC. The rearrangement uses TRBV7-9 and TRBJ2-6, with 11 bases fitting TRBD1. The CDR3 consists of 16 residues. Germline V CDR1 and CDR2: SEHNR, FQNEAQ (reference sequence). Unmatched junction bases numbered 2, after V lost 5 bases and J lost 2 bases.